This TCR beta chain was obtained from a study of T cells after somatic rescue of genetic block. Assay: immunoSEQ multiplex PCR; the TCRdb copy retains only in-frame clones and omits some. The sample records fewer than 15,000 clones, around 70% being singletons. The CDR3 loop spans 15 amino acids. J lost 4 bases, V lost 6 bases, and 9 bases had no gene match. Germline V gives CDR1 KGHSH, CDR2 LQKENI. This chain joins TRBV18 and TRBJ2-5; TRBD1 aligns across 9 bases. The receptor was isolated from a man aged 18 to 29. The sequencing sample was made of peripheral blood mononuclear cells (PBMCs). The CDR3 is CASSPWKTGGETQYF. The CDR3 DNA is TGTGCCAGCTCCCCTTGGAAGACAGGGGGAGAGACCCAGTACTTC. The variable domain in full, completed from reference TRBV18 and TRBJ2-5, reads NAGVMQNPRHLVRRRGQEARLRCSPMKGHSHVYWYRQLPEEGLKFMVYLQKENIIDESGMPKERFSAEFPKEGPSILRIQQVVRGDSAAYFCASSPWKTGGETQYFGPGTRLLVL.